One and the same sample provided the 22 T cell receptor beta chains below, sequenced in a study of T cell repertoires in cytomegalovirus infection. No antigen has been assigned to these receptors. A single record per CDR3 protein comes from TCRdb applying MiXCR to the reads. The sample yields more than 65,000 distinct CDR3 sequences, around half seen once. Source: CD8+ T cells from cultured PBMCs, taken from culture after CMV antigen stimulation. The receptors come from a human donor in good health (CMV status not recorded). Some clones in this sample may be carry-over from other donors' samples.

This sequence joins TRBV27 and TRBJ2-3; D is uncertain. V was cut by 2 bases and J by 5 bases, with 14 bases left in between. Germline assignment: CDR1 MNHEY and CDR2 SMNVEV (reference sequence). The CDR3 is made up of 15 amino acids. The CDR3 DNA reads as TGTGCCAGCAGTTTAATGGGCAGGAGTCGAGATACGCAGTATTTT. Protein: CASSLMGRSRDTQYF.

This clonotype was seen a few times. The chain has TRBV6-1 and TRBJ2-2, with TRBD1 identical over 7 bases. This CDR3 is 15 amino acids long. Germline CDR1 is MNHNS and CDR2 is SASEGT. The V segment lost 5 bases and the J segment 1 base; nucleotides outside the gene matches: 4. The CDR3 bases are TGTGCCAGCAGTTCCACAGGGGAGAACACCGGGGAGCTGTTTTTT. This translates into CASSSTGENTGELFF.

The chain links TRBV11-2 to TRBJ2-5; 7 bases are shared with TRBD1. There are 14 residues in the CDR3. J was trimmed by 5 bases and V by 4 bases; bases with no gene match: 7. Germline CDR1 reads SGHAT; CDR2 reads FQNNGV. CDR3 sequence reads: CASSWPLDRETQYF. For the CDR3, the DNA is TGTGCCAGCAGCTGGCCGTTGGACAGGGAGACCCAGTACTTC. The variable domain in full, completed from reference TRBV11-2 and TRBJ2-5, reads EAGVAQSPRYKIIEKRQSVAFWCNPISGHATLYWYQQILGQGPKLLIQFQNNGVVDDSQLPKDRFSAERLKGVDSTLKIQPAKLEDSAVYLCASSWPLDRETQYFGPGTRLLVL.

As DNA, the CDR3 is TGTGCCAGCAGTTTAAGGGCGGGGGCGCCCCTAGCAGATACGCAGTATTTT. It codes for CASSLRAGAPLADTQYF. The chain uses TRBV12-3 or TRBV12-4 and TRBJ2-3, with a weak D call TRBD2 (7 bases). V was trimmed by 2 bases and J by 4 bases, leaving 19 bases between them. The CDR3 spans 17 residues.

This clonotype was seen at least ten times. The chain couples TRBV9 to TRBJ2-2; 8 bases are a match to TRBD1. The germline V gene encodes CDR1 SGDLS and CDR2 YYNGEE. V was clipped by 3 bases and J by 11 bases; unmatched bases: 15. This CDR3 is built from 16 residues. The CDR3 DNA reads TGTGCCAGCAGCGAATCGACAGGGGCCCCGCGCGGAGAGCTGTTTTTT. Its protein is CASSESTGAPRGELFF.

This rearrangement joins TRBV7-9 to TRBJ1-2; D gene unclear. Germline-derived CDR1 and CDR2 are SEHNR and FQNEAQ (reference sequence). The CDR3 length is 13 residues. Trimming took 0 bases from V and 8 from J, leaving 10 bases between them. CDR3 protein: CASSLANWAGYTF. The CDR3 nucleotides are TGTGCCAGCAGCTTAGCAAACTGGGCGGGCTACACCTTC.

The gene calls are TRBV7-3 and TRBJ2-2; no reliable D call. CDR3 size: 13 residues. CDR1 is SGHTA, CDR2 FQGTGA, per germline. The V end was cut by 2 bases, the J end by 5 bases, with 6 bases between. CDR3 sequence: CASSLSGTGELFF. CDR3 in DNA: TGTGCCAGCAGCTTATCAGGAACCGGGGAGCTGTTTTTT.

There are a few counts of this clonotype. The chain joins TRBV4-1 to TRBJ2-7; TRBD2 agrees at 7 bases. Germline values: CDR1 MGHRA, CDR2 YSYEKL. The CDR3 is made up of 14 amino acids. V was pared by 1 base and J by 1 base, with 1 base of the junction left unmatched. The CDR3: CASSQGLASYEQYF. DNA of the CDR3: TGCGCCAGCAGCCAAGGACTAGCATCCTACGAGCAGTACTTC.

V is TRBV12-3 or TRBV12-4 and J is TRBJ2-1, with a possible D match to TRBD2 (5 bases). CDR3 length: 14 amino acids. Trimming left V 5 bases short and J 9 bases short, with 17 bases between. The CDR3 protein is CASSPFGGLGEQFF. CDR3 coding DNA: TGTGCCAGCAGTCCTTTTGGAGGATTGGGTGAGCAGTTCTTC.

The table lists this clonotype with a few counts. This chain uses TRBV3-1 with TRBJ2-3, with a possible D match to TRBD2 (6 bases). Per germline, CDR1 LGHDT and CDR2 YNNKEL (reference sequence). V was cut by 2 bases and J by 2 bases, with 14 bases left in between. This CDR3 region has 16 residues. CDR3 sequence reads: CASSQLYGGITDTQYF. The CDR3 region has the DNA TGTGCCAGCAGCCAACTCTACGGCGGGATCACAGATACGCAGTATTTT.

The chain couples TRBV28 to TRBJ2-1, with D tentatively TRBD2 (5 bases). Germline CDR1 reads MDHEN; CDR2 reads SYDVKM. There are 15 residues in the CDR3. V lost 7 bases and J lost 0, with 13 bases in between. The CDR3 sequence: CASTAEGSSYNEQFF. DNA of the CDR3: TGTGCCAGCACCGCTGAGGGAAGCTCCTACAATGAGCAGTTCTTC.

The chain's CDR3 is CASSATSGRANEQFF. The CDR3 DNA sequence: TGTGCCAGCAGCGCTACTAGCGGGAGGGCCAATGAGCAGTTCTTC. The V call is TRBV9, the J call TRBJ2-1; 13 nucleotides agree with TRBD2. V lost 3 bases to trimming and J lost 6 bases; unmatched junction nucleotides: 3. Germline assignment: CDR1 SGDLS and CDR2 YYNGEE. The CDR3 runs 15 residues.

With regard to this clonotype: The CDR3 does not end in the conserved phenylalanine or tryptophan, so this is likely a read error. The chain links TRBV4-1 to TRBJ1-1, with a possible D match to TRBD1 (6 bases). This CDR3 has 14 residues. CDR1 MGHRA and CDR2 YSYEKL come from the germline V gene. V shed 0 bases and J shed 5 bases, with 10 bases lying between them. CDR3 region: CASSQDRQGTEAFL. CDR3 bases: TGCGCCAGCAGCCAAGATAGGCAGGGGACTGAAGCTTTCCTT.

This clonotype was seen a few times. CDR3: CASSAGRNTIYF. The CDR3 nucleotides are TGTGCCAGCAGTGCGGGTAGAAACACCATATATTTT. The rearrangement uses TRBV2 and TRBJ1-3; D gene ambiguous. The CDR3 totals 12 residues. V was pared by 4 bases and J by 5 bases, with 6 bases between. Germline V gene sequence: CDR1 SNHLY, CDR2 FYNNEI. Full variable domain (rest looked up from reference TRBV2 and TRBJ1-3): EPEVTQTPSHQVTQMGQEVILRCVPISNHLYFYWYRQILGQKVEFLVSFYNNEISEKSEIFDDQFSVERPDGSNFTLKIRSTKLEDSAMYFCASSAGRNTIYFGEGSWLTVV.

V gene TRBV7-6 combines with J gene TRBJ2-2; 8 bases line up with TRBD1. V lost 2 bases, J lost 2 bases, and 19 bases stayed unmatched. The V gene's germline CDR1 is SGHVS and CDR2 FNYEAQ. The CDR3 consists of 21 residues. The CDR3 loop reads CASSLPSVHNRQGTNTGELFF. CDR3 nucleotides: TGTGCCAGCAGCTTACCATCGGTCCATAATAGACAGGGGACCAACACCGGGGAGCTGTTTTTT.

This clonotype was picked up a small number of times. The rearrangement links TRBV7-9 to TRBJ2-5, with 7 bases identical to TRBD2. This CDR3 spans 21 amino acids. V shed 2 bases, J shed 1 base, and the junction held 22 bases outside the gene matches. Germline V CDR1 and CDR2: SEHNR, FQNEAQ (reference sequence). The DNA for the CDR3 is TGTGCCAGCAGCTTACTTGATATAACCGGGACTTCCAGGGAGGGCCAAGAGACCCAGTACTTC. This sequence encodes CASSLLDITGTSREGQETQYF.

The chain's CDR3 is CASSQPQTGLNTEAFF. As DNA, the CDR3 is TGCGCCAGCAGCCAACCTCAGACAGGGTTGAACACTGAAGCTTTCTTT. The chain recombines TRBV4-1 with TRBJ1-1; 7 bases align to TRBD1. V was clipped by 2 bases and J by 0 bases; unmatched bases: 6. Germline V gene data show CDR1 as MGHRA and CDR2 as YSYEKL. The length of the CDR3 is 16 residues.

This clonotype was observed a handful of times. The chain has TRBV11-2 and TRBJ2-5, with D perhaps matching TRBD2 (5 bases). Trimming removed 2 bases from V and 5 bases from J, with 12 bases in between. Germline V gene sequence: CDR1 SGHAT, CDR2 FQNNGV. The CDR3 contains 14 residues. The CDR3 DNA reads as TGTGCCAGCAGCTTATCGAGGGTCGGGGAGACCCAGTACTTC. This gives the protein CASSLSRVGETQYF.

The chain couples TRBV12-3 or TRBV12-4 to TRBJ2-7; no reliable D call. This CDR3 has 15 amino acids. Trimming took off 8 bases at V and 0 bases at J, with 17 bases between the two ends. CDR3 residues: CASRTSTRSSYEQYF. CDR3 sequence (DNA): TGTGCCAGCCGGACGTCAACCCGGAGCTCCTACGAGCAGTACTTC.

V gene TRBV20-1 combines with J gene TRBJ2-1; 13 bases map to TRBD2. The CDR3 runs to 17 residues. Germline assignment: CDR1 DFQATT and CDR2 SNEGSKA (reference sequence). The ends lost 5 bases at V and 4 bases at J; junction bases unmatched: 11. CDR3 sequence: CSARTSGSWGRYNEQFF. The CDR3 region has the DNA TGCAGTGCTCGGACTAGCGGGAGTTGGGGTAGATACAATGAGCAGTTCTTC.

V usage is TRBV7-2 and J usage is TRBJ1-1; a weak D match, TRBD1 (5 bases). Germline loops: CDR1 SGHTA, CDR2 FQGNSA. The CDR3 is 16 amino acids. The V end was cut by 0 bases, the J end by 1 base, with 12 bases between. The CDR3 DNA reads TGTGCCAGCAGCTTAGCTTACGACAGTCAGAACACTGAAGCTTTCTTT. Its translation: CASSLAYDSQNTEAFF.

This clonotype has more than one count but fewer than ten. V is TRBV2 and J is TRBJ2-1; D possibly uses TRBD1 or TRBD2 (6 bases each). With 3 bases removed from V and 6 bases from J, the gap between germline ends came to 12 bases. The CDR3 sequence is 14 residues long. Germline V gene lookup returns CDR1 SNHLY and CDR2 FYNNEI. Here the CDR3 DNA reads TGTGCCAGCAGTGATTTACAGGGAGGCAATGAGCAGTTCTTC. Protein sequence: CASSDLQGGNEQFF.